These 9 T cell receptor beta chains share one sample of origin, sequenced in a study of post-analysis software for immune sequencing data. Included in the TCR beta cDNA libraries were unique molecular identifiers. TCRdb independently ran MiXCR on the PCR reads; one entry per CDR3 protein. The sample includes hundreds of thousands of distinct CDR3 sequences, around 47% seen only once; the top ten take around 1.7%. Regarding the study as a whole: Higher frequency in patients than in controls was seen for 5 or 6 TRBV segments, with TRBV5-6, TRBV5-1 and TRBV20-1 among them.

No antigen has been identified for these receptors. The sequencing input was blood. The receptor source for this set is a girl under 18 with multiple sclerosis.

This rearrangement joins TRBV6-5 to TRBJ2-3; D tentatively fits TRBD1 or TRBD2 (5 bases each). Germline V lookup: CDR1 MNHEY, CDR2 SVGAGI. There are 15 residues in the CDR3. V lost 0 bases and J lost 3, with 10 bases in between. The CDR3 DNA reads as TGTGCCAGCAGTTACTCGAGGGACCCTACAGATACGCAGTATTTT. Its protein product is CASSYSRDPTDTQYF.

This clonotype occurred a few times. The V and J genes are TRBV10-3 and TRBJ2-1; D unclear. The V end lost 8 bases, the J end lost 8 bases, and 10 bases lay between the germline ends. CDR3 size: 11 residues. Germline V gene lookup returns CDR1 ENHRY and CDR2 SYGVKD. CDR3 DNA sequence: TGTGCCATCCGGGTGGTGGATGAGCAGTTCTTC. This codes for CAIRVVDEQFF.

The chain uses TRBV20-1 and TRBJ2-1; D might be TRBD1 or TRBD2, each matching 5 bases. The germline V and J ends were trimmed by 6 bases and 10 bases, with 25 bases remaining between them. This CDR3 spans 15 amino acids. Germline CDR1 is DFQATT and CDR2 is SNEGSKA (reference sequence). CDR3 amino acids: CSATPGPWSSYEQFF. The CDR3 nucleotides read TGCAGTGCAACCCCGGGACCATGGAGCTCCTACGAGCAGTTCTTC.

This clonotype has only a few counts. This rearrangement joins TRBV4-1 to TRBJ1-4; D possibly corresponds to TRBD1 (6 bases). In germline, CDR1 is MGHRA, CDR2 YSYEKL. Trimming took off 2 bases at V and 4 bases at J, with 11 bases between the two ends. The CDR3 is 15 residues long. DNA for the CDR3: TGCGCCAGCAGCCAAAGACAGGCCGTTAATGAAAAACTGTTTTTT. Protein: CASSQRQAVNEKLFF.

J is TRBJ2-1 and V is TRBV7-9; D gene ambiguous. Between the trimmed V and J ends, which lost 4 bases and 0 bases, there was a span of 16 bases. The CDR3 has 17 amino acids. Germline CDR1 and CDR2: SEHNR and FQNEAQ (reference sequence). CDR3 sequence: CASSWPQEPSSYNEQFF. Written as DNA, the CDR3 is TGTGCCAGCAGCTGGCCCCAGGAACCGAGCTCCTACAATGAGCAGTTCTTC.

The chain recombines TRBV5-1 with TRBJ2-7; 9 nucleotides line up with TRBD1. The germline gives CDR1 SGHRS, CDR2 YFSETQ. V was clipped by 3 bases and J by 6 bases; unmatched bases: 7. There are 14 residues in the CDR3. CDR3 sequence (DNA): TGCGCCAGCAGCTACACAGGGGGCAATGGCGAGCAGTACTTC. This translates into CASSYTGGNGEQYF.

This clonotype showed up just a few times. The rearrangement joins TRBV29-1 to TRBJ1-2; 10 positions match TRBD1. CDR3 length: 13 amino acids. V dropped 7 bases and J dropped 8; count of bases not matched to a gene: 10. From germline, CDR1 is SQVTM and CDR2 ANQGSEA. The CDR3 DNA reads TGCAGCGGGTGGGACAGGGGAGTTGGCGGCTACACCTTC. The encoded protein is CSGWDRGVGGYTF.

The rearrangement joins TRBV11-3 to TRBJ2-1; D not certain. With 2 bases removed from V and 13 bases from J, the gap between germline ends came to 12 bases. CDR3 length: 12 residues. Germline CDR1 is SGHNT and CDR2 is YENEEA. CDR3 bases: TGTGCCAGCAGCTTATATGTGGAGTCCCAGTTCTTC. Protein sequence: CASSLYVESQFF. Full variable domain (outside the CDR3, taken from reference TRBV11-3 and TRBJ2-1): EAGVVQSPRYKIIEKKQPVAFWCNPISGHNTLYWYLQNLGQGPELLIRYENEEAVDDSQLPKDRFSAERLKGVDSTLKIQPAELGDSAVYLCASSLYVESQFFGPGTRLTVL.

This clonotype has at least ten counts. The chain links TRBV7-6 to TRBJ1-2; D gene uncertain. The V end was cut by 5 bases, the J end by 8 bases, with 18 bases between. The CDR3 sequence is 14 residues long. The germline CDR1 and CDR2 sequences are SGHVS and FNYEAQ. CDR3 in amino acids: CASSQERTPGGYTF. In DNA form, the CDR3 reads TGTGCCAGCAGCCAGGAGAGGACCCCTGGGGGCTACACCTTC. Variable domain in full (rest from reference TRBV7-6 and TRBJ1-2): GAGVSQSPRYKVTKRGQDVALRCDPISGHVSLYWYRQALGQGPEFLTYFNYEAQQDKSGLPNDRFSAERPEGSISTLTIQRTEQRDSAMYRCASSQERTPGGYTFGSGTRLTVV.